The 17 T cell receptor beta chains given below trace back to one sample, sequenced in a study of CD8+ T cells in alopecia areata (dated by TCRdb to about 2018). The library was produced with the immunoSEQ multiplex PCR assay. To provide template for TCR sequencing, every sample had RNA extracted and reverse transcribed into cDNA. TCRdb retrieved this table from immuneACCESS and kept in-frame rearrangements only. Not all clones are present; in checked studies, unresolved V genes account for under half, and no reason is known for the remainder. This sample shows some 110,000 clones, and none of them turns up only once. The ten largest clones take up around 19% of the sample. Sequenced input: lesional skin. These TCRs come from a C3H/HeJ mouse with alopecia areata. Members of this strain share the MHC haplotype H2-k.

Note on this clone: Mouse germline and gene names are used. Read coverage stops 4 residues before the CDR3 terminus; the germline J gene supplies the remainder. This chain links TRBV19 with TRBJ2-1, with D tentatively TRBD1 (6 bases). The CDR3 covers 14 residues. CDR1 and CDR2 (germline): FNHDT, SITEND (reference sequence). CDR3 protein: CASSIDPGEAEQFF. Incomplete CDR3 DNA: TGTGCCAGCAGTATAGACCCAGGGGAGGCT.

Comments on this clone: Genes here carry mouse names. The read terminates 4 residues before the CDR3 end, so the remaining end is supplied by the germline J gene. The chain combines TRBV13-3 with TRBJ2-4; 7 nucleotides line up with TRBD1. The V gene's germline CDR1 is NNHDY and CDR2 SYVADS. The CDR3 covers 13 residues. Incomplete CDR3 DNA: TGTGCCAGCAGTGGTCCAGGGGGAAAC. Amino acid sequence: CASSGPGGN. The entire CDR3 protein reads CASSGPGGNTLYF.

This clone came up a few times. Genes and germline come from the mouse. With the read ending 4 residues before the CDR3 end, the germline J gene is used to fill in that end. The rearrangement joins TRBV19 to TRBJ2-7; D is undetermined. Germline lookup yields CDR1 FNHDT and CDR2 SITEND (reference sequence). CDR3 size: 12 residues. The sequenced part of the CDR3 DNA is TGTGCCAGCAGTCGACACCCTTAT. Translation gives CASSRHPY. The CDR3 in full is CASSRHPYEQYF.

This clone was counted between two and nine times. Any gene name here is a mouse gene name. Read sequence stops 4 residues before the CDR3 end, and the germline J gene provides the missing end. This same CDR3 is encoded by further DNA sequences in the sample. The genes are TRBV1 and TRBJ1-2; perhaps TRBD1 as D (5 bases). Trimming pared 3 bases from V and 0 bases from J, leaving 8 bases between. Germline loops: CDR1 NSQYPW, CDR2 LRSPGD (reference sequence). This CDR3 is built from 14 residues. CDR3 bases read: TGCACCTGCAGTGCTCGCAGGGCAAACTCC. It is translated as CTCSARRANS. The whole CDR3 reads CTCSARRANSDYTF.

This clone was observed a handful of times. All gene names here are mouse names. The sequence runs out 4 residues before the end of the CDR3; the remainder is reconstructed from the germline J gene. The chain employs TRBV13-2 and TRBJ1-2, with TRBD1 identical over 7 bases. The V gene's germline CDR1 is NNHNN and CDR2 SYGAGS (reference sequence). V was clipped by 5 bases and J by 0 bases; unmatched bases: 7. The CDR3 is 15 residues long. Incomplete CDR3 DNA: TGTGCCAGCGGAGACGGGACAGATGCAAACTCC. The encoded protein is CASGDGTDANS. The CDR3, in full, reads CASGDGTDANSDYTF.

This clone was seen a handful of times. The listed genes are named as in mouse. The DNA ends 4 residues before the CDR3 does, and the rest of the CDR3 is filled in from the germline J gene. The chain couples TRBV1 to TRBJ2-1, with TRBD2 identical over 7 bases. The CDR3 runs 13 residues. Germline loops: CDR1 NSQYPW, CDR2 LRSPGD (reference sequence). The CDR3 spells CTCSAETGAEQFF. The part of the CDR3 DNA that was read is TGCACCTGCAGTGCAGAGACTGGGGCT.

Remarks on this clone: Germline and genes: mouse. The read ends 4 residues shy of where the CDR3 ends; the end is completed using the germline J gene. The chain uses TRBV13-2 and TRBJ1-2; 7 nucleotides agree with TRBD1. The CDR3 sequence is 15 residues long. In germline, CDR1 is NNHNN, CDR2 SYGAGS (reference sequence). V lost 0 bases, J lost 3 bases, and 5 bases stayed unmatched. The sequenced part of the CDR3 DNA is TGTGCCAGCGGTGATGCAAGGGGGCGCGACTCC. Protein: CASGDARGRDS. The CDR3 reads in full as CASGDARGRDSDYTF.

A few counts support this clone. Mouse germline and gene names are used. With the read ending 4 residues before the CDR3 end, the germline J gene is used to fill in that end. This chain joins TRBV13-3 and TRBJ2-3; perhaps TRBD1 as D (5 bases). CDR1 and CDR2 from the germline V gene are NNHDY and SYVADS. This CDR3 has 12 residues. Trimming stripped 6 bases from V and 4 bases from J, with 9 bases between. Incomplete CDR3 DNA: TGTGCCAGCACATCAGGGACAGAA. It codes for CASTSGTE. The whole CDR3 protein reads CASTSGTETLYF.

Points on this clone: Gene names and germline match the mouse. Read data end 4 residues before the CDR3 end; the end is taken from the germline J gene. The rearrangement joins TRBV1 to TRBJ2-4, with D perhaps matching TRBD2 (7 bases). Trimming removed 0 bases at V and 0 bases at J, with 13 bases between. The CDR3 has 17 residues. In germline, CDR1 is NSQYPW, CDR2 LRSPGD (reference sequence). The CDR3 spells CTCSADLGASSQNTLYF. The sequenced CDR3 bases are TGCACCTGCAGTGCAGATCTGGGGGCCTCTAGTCAAAAC. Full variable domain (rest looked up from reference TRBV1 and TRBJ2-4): VTLLEQNPRWRLVPRGQAVNLRCILKNSQYPWMSWYQQDLQKQLQWLFTLRSPGDKEVKSLPGADYLATRVTDTELRLQVANMSQGRTLYCTCSADLGASSQNTLYFGAGTRLSVL.

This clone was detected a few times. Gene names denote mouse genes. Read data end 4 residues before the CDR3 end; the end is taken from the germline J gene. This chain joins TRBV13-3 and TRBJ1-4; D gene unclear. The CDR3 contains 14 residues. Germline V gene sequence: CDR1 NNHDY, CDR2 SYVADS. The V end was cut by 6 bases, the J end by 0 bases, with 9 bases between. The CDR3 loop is CASTAEVSNERLFF. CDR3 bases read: TGTGCCAGCACCGCAGAAGTTTCCAACGAA. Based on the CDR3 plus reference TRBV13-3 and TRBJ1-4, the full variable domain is EAAVTQSPRSKVAVTGGKVTLSCHQTNNHDYMYWYRQDTGHGLRLIHYSYVADSTEKGDIPDGYKASRPSQENFSLILELASLSQTAVYFCASTAEVSNERLFFGHGTKLSVL.

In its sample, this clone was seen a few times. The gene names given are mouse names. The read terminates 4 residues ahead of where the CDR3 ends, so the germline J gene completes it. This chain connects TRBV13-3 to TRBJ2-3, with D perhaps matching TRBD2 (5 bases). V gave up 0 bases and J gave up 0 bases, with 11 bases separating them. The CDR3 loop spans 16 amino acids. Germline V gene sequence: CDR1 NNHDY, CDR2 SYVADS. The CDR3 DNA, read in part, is TGTGCCAGCAGTGATGCCCGCTGGACTAGTGCAGAA. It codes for CASSDARWTSAE. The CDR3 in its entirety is CASSDARWTSAETLYF.

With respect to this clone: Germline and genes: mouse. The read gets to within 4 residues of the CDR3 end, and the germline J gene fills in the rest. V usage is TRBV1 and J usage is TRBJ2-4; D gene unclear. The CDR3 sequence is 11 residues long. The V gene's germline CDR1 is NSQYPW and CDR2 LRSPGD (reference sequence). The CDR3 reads CTCSDTNTLYF. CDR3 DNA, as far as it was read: TGCACCTGCAGTGACACAAAC. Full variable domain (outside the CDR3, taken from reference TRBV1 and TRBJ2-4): VTLLEQNPRWRLVPRGQAVNLRCILKNSQYPWMSWYQQDLQKQLQWLFTLRSPGDKEVKSLPGADYLATRVTDTELRLQVANMSQGRTLYCTCSDTNTLYFGAGTRLSVL.

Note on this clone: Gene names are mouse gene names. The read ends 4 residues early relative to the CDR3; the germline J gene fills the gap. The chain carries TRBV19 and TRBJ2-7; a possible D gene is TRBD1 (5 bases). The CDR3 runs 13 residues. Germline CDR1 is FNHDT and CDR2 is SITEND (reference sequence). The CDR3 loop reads CASSIRVGDEQYF. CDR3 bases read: TGTGCCAGCAGTATACGGGTAGGGGAT.

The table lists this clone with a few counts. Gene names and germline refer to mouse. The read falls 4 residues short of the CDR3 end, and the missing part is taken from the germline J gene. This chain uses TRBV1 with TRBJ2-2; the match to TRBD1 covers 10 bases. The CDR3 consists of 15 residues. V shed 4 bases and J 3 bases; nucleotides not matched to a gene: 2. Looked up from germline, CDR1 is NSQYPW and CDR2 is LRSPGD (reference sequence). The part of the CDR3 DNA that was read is TGCACCTGCAGTGTGGACAGGGGGTACACCGGG. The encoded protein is CTCSVDRGYTG. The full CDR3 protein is CTCSVDRGYTGQLYF.

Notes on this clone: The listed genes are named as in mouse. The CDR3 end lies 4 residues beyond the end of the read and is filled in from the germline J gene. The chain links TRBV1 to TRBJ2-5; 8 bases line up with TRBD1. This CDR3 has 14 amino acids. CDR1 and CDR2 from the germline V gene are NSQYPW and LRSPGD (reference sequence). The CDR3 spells CTCSVLRGRDTQYF. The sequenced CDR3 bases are TGCACCTGCAGTGTCCTCAGGGGGCGGGAC.

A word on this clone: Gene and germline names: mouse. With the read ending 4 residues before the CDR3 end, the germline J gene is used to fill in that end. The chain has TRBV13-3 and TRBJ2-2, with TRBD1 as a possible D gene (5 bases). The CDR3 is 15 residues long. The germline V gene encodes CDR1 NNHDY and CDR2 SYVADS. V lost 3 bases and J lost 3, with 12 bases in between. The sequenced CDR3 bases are TGTGCCAGCAGTGCCCCAGGGCGGGACACCGGG. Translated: CASSAPGRDTG. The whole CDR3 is CASSAPGRDTGQLYF.

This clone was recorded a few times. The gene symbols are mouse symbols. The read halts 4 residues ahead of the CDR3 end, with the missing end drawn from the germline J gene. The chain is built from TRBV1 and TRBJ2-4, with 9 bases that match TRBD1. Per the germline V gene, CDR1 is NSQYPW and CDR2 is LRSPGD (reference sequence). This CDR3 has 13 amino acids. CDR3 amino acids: CTSSGTGKNTLYF. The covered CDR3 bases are TGCACCTCCTCGGGGACAGGGAAAAAC.